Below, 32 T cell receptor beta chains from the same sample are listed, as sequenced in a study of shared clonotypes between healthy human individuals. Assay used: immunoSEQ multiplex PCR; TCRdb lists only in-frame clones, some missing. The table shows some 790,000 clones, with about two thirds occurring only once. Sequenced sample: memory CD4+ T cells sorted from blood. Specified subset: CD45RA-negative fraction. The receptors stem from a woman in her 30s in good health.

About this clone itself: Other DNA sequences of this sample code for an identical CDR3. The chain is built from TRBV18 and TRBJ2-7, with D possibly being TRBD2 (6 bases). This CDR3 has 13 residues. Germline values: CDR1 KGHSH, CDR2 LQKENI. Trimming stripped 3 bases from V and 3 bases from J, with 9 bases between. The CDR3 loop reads CASSPGLDYEQYF. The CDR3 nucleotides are TGTGCCAGCTCACCGGGACTCGACTACGAGCAGTACTTC. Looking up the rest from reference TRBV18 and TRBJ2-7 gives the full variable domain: NAGVMQNPRHLVRRRGQEARLRCSPMKGHSHVYWYRQLPEEGLKFMVYLQKENIIDESGMPKERFSAEFPKEGPSILRIQQVVRGDSAAYFCASSPGLDYEQYFGPGTRLTVT.

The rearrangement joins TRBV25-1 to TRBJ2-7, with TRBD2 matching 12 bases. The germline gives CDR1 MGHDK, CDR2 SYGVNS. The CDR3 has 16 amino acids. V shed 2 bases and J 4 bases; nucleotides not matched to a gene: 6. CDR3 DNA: TGTGCCAGCAGTGAAGTGACTAGCGGGAGTGTGTACGAGCAGTACTTC. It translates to CASSEVTSGSVYEQYF.

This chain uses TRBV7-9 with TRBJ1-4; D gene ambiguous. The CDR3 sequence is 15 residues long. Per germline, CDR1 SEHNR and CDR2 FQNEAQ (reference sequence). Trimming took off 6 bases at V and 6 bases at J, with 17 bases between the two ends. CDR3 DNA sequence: TGTGCCAGCAGTACCGTCGGTCGGGAGGATGAAAAACTGTTTTTT. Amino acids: CASSTVGREDEKLFF.

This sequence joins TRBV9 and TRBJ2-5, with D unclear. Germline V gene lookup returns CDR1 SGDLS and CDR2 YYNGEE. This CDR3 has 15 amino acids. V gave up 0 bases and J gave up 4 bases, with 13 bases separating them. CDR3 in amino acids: CASSVAPARVETQYF. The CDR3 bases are TGTGCCAGCAGCGTAGCACCAGCTCGAGTAGAGACCCAGTACTTC. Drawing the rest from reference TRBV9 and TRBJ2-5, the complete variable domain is DSGVTQTPKHLITATGQRVTLRCSPRSGDLSVYWYQQSLDQGLQFLIQYYNGEERAKGNILERFSAQQFPDLHSELNLSSLELGDSALYFCASSVAPARVETQYFGPGTRLLVL.

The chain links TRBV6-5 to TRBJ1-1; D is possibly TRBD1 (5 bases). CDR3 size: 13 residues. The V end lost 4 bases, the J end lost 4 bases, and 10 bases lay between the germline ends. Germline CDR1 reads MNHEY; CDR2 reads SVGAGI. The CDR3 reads CASSSGRGTEAFF. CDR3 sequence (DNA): TGTGCCAGCAGTTCAGGAAGGGGCACTGAAGCTTTCTTT.

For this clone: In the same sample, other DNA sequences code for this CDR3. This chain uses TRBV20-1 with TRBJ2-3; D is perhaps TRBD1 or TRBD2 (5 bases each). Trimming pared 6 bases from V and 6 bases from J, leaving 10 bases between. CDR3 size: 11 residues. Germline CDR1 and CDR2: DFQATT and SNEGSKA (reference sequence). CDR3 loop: CSATRGDTQYF. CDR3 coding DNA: TGCAGTGCAACTAGGGGTGATACGCAGTATTTT.

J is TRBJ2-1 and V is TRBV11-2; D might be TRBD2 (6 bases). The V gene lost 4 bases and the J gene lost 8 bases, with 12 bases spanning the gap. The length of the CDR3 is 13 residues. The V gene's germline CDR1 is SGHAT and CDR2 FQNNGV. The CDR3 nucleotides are TGTGCCAGCAGCTCGCTCACTAGCTATGAGCAGTTCTTC. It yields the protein CASSSLTSYEQFF. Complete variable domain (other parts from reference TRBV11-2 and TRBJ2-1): EAGVAQSPRYKIIEKRQSVAFWCNPISGHATLYWYQQILGQGPKLLIQFQNNGVVDDSQLPKDRFSAERLKGVDSTLKIQPAKLEDSAVYLCASSSLTSYEQFFGPGTRLTVL.

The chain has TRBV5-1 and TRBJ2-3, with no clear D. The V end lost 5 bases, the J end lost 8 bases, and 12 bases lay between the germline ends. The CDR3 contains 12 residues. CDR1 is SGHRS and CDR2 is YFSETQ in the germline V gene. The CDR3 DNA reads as TGCGCCAGCAGGCTCGAAGCAGGTACGCAGTATTTT. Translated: CASRLEAGTQYF. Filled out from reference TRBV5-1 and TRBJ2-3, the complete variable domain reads KAGVTQTPRYLIKTRGQQVTLSCSPISGHRSVSWYQQTPGQGLQFLFEYFSETQRNKGNFPGRFSGRQFSNSRSEMNVSTLELGDSALYLCASRLEAGTQYFGPGTRLTVL.

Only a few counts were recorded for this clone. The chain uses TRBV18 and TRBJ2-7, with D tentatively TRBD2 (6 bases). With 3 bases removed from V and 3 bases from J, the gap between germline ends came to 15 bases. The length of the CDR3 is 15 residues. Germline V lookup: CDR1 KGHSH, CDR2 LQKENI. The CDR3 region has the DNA TGTGCCAGCTCACCGGGACCGGGAGATATCTACGAGCAGTACTTC. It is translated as CASSPGPGDIYEQYF.

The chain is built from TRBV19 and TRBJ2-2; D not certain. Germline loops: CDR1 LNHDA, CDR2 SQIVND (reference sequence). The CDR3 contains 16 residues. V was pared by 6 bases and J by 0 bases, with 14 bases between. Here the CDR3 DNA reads TGTGCCAGTAGAAGACATATTTACGCGAACACCGGGGAGCTGTTTTTT. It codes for CASRRHIYANTGELFF.

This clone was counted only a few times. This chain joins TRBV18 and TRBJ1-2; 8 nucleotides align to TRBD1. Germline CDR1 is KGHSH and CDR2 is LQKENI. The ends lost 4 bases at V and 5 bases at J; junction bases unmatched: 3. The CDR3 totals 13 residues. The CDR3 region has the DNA TGTGCCAGCTCACAGGACAGGGTATATGGCTACACCTTC. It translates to CASSQDRVYGYTF.

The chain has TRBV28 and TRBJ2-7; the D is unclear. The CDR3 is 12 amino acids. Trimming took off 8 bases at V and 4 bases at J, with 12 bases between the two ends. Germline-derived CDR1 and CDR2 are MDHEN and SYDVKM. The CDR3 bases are TGTGCCAGCCGAAGAGGTTTATACGAGCAGTACTTC. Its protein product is CASRRGLYEQYF. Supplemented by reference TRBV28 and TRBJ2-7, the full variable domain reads DVKVTQSSRYLVKRTGEKVFLECVQDMDHENMFWYRQDPGLGLRLIYFSYDVKMKEKGDIPEGYSVSREKKERFSLILESASTNQTSMYLCASRRGLYEQYFGPGTRLTVT.

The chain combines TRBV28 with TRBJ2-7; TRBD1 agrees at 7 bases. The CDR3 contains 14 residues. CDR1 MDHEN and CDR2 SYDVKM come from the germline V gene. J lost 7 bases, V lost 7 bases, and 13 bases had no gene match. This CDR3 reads CASKKKQGTWEQYF. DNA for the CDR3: TGTGCCAGCAAAAAAAAACAGGGGACGTGGGAGCAGTACTTC.

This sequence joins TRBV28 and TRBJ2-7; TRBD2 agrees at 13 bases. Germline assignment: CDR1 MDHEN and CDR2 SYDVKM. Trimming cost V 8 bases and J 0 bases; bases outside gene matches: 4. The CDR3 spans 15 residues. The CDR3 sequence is CASGGTSGTSYEQYF. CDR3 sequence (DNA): TGTGCCAGCGGTGGGACTAGCGGGACCTCCTACGAGCAGTACTTC. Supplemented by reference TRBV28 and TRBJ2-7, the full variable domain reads DVKVTQSSRYLVKRTGEKVFLECVQDMDHENMFWYRQDPGLGLRLIYFSYDVKMKEKGDIPEGYSVSREKKERFSLILESASTNQTSMYLCASGGTSGTSYEQYFGPGTRLTVT.

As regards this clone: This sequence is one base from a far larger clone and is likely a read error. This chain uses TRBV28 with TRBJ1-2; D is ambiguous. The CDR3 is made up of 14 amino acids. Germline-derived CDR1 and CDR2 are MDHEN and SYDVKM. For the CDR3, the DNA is TGTGCCAGCACCTCGGGAACGGCTTACTATGGCTACATCTTC. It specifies CASTSGTAYYGYIF.

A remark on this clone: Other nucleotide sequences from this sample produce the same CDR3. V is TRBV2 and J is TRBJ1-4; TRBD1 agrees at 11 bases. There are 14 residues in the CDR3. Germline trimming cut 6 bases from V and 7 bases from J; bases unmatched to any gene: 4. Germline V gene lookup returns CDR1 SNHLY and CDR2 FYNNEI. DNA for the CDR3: TGTGCCAGCAGGGGGACAGGGGGTTCTGAAAAACTGTTTTTT. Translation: CASRGTGGSEKLFF.

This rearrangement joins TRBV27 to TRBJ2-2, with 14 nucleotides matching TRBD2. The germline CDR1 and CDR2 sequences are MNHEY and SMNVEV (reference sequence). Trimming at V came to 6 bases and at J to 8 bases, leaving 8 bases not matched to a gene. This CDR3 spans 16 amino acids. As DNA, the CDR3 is TGTGCCAGCAGGTGGGGACTAGCGGGAGAGGGTGGGGAGCTGTTTTTT. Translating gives CASRWGLAGEGGELFF.

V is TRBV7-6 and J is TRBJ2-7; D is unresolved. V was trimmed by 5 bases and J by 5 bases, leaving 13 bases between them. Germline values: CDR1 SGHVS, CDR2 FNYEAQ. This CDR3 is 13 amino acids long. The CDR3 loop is CASSVDGRHEQYF. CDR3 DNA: TGTGCCAGCAGCGTTGATGGGCGGCACGAGCAGTACTTC.

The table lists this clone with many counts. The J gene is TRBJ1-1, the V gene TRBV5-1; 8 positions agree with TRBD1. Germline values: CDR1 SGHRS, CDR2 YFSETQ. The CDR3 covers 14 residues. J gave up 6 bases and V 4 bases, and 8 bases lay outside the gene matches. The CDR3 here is CASSVGQGEAEAFF. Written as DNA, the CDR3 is TGCGCCAGCAGCGTTGGACAGGGCGAGGCTGAAGCTTTCTTT.

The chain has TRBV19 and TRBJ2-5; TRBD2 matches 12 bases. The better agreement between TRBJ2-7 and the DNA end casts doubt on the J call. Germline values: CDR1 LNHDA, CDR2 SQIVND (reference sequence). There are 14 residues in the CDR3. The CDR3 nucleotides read TGTGCCAGCTCCCTAGCGGGAGGGCCCGACGAGCAGTACTTC. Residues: CASSLAGGPDEQYF.

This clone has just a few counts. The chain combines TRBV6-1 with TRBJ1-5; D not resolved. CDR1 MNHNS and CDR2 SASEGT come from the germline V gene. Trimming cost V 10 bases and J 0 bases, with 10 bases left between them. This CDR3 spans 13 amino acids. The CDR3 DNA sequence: TGTGCCACCCATCTCTATAGCAATCAGCCCCAGCATTTT. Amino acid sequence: CATHLYSNQPQHF.

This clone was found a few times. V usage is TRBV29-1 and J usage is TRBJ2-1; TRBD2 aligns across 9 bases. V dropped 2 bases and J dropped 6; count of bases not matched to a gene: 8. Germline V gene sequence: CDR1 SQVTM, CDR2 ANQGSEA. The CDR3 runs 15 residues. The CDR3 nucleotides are TGCAGCGTTGAATTTAGCGGGAGCATGGGCAATGAGCAGTTCTTC. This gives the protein CSVEFSGSMGNEQFF.

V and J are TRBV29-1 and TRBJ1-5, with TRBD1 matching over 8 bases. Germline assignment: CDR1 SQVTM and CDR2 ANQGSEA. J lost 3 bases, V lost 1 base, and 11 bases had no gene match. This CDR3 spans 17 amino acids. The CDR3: CSVEGGQGASFNQPQHF. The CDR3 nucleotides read TGCAGCGTTGAAGGAGGGCAGGGGGCCTCCTTCAATCAGCCCCAGCATTTT.

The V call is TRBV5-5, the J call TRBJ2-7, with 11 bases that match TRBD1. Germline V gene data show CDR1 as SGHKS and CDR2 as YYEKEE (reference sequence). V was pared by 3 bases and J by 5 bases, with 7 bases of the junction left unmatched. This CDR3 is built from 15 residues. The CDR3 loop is CASSWGTGGSHEQYF. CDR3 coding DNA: TGTGCCAGCAGCTGGGGGACAGGGGGATCCCACGAGCAGTACTTC.

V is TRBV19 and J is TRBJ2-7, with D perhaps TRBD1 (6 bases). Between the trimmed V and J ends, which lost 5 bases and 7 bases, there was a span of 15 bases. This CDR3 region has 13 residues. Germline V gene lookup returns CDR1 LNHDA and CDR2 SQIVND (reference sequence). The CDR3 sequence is CASSPGTQWEQYF. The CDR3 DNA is TGTGCCAGTAGTCCAGGGACACAGTGGGAGCAGTACTTC.

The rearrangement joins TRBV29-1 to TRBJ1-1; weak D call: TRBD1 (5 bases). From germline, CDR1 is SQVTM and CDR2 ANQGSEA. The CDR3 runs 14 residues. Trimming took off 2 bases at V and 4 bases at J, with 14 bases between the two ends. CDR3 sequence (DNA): TGCAGCGTTGAACCGTACCGCGGGGCCACTGAAGCTTTCTTT. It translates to CSVEPYRGATEAFF.

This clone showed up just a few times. CDR3 sequence reads: CASSSGTVGFYEQYF. For the CDR3, the DNA is TGTGCCAGCAGCTCTGGGACAGTGGGATTCTACGAGCAGTACTTC. This chain connects TRBV5-8 to TRBJ2-7; 7 nucleotides align to TRBD1. After removal of 3 bases from V and 3 bases from J, the junction contained 9 bases not matched to a gene. The CDR3 runs 15 residues. Germline CDR1 is SGHTS and CDR2 is YDEGEE. The full variable domain, completed using reference TRBV5-8 and TRBJ2-7, is EAGVTQSPTHLIKTRGQQATLRCSPISGHTSVYWYQQALGLGLQFLLWYDEGEERNRGNFPPRFSGRQFPNYSSELNVNALELEDSALYLCASSSGTVGFYEQYFGPGTRLTVT.

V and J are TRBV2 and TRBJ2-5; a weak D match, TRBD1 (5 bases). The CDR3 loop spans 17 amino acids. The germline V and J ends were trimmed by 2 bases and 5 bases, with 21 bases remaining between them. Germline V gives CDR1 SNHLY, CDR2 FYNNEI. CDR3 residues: CASSENRLAGRRETQYF. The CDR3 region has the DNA TGTGCCAGCAGTGAAAATCGATTGGCAGGGCGTAGGGAGACCCAGTACTTC.

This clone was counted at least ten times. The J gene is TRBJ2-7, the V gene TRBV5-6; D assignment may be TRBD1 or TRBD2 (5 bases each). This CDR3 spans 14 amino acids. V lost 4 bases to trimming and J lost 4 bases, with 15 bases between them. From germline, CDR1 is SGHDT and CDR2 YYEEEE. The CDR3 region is CASSRGGATYEQYF. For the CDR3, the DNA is TGTGCCAGCAGCCGGGGCGGCGCAACATACGAGCAGTACTTC.

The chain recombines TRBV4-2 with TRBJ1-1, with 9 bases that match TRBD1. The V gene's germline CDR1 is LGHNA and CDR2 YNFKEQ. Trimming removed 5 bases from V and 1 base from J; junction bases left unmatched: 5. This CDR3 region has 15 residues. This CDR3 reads CASSFDRGGNTEAFF. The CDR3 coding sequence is TGTGCCAGCAGCTTCGACAGGGGGGGGAACACTGAAGCTTTCTTT.

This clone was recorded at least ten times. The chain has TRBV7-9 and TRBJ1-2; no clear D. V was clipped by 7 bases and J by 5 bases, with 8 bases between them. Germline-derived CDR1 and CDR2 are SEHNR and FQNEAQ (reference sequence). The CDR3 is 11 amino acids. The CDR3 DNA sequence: TGTGCCAGCACCCCGGGGTATGGCTACACCTTC. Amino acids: CASTPGYGYTF. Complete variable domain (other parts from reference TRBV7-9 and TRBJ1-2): DTGVSQNPRHKITKRGQNVTFRCDPISEHNRLYWYRQTLGQGPEFLTYFQNEAQLEKSRLLSDRFSAERPKGSFSTLEIQRTEQGDSAMYLCASTPGYGYTFGSGTRLTVV.

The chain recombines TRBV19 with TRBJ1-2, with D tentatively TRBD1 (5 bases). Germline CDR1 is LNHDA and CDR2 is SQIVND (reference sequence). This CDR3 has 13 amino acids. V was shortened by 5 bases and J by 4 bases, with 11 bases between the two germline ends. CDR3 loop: CASSLGRGYGYTF. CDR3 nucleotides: TGTGCCAGTAGTTTGGGGCGAGGCTATGGCTACACCTTC.